This TCR beta chain was sequenced during a study of blood T cell repertoires in COVID-19. Germline loops: CDR1 KGHSH, CDR2 LQKENI. The V and J ends lost 1 base and 6 bases respectively, with 16 bases between them. This CDR3 region has 15 residues. Assay used: immunoSEQ multiplex PCR; TCRdb lists only in-frame clones, some missing. The data show 65,000 to 100,000 clones, roughly 80% seen once. The source of this sequence is a woman older than 75 with acute or convalescent COVID-19. Sequencing was performed on peripheral blood. The chain couples TRBV18 to TRBJ2-7; possible D gene TRBD1, 6 bases. CDR3 nucleotide sequence: TGTGCCAGCTCACCACTACAGGGACCTCAGGGCGAGCAGTACTTC. This translates into CASSPLQGPQGEQYF.